The rows below give T cell receptor beta chains drawn from one sample of a study of T cell clones after liver transplantation. TCRdb's copy holds only in-frame clones and misses some; the assay was immunoSEQ multiplex PCR. This repertoire shows 65,000 to 70,000 clones, approximately 92% found once; its top ten account for 0.98%. The sample consisted of CD4+ T cells from blood, taken approximately 26 months after liver transplant. These receptors were taken from a human patient who received a liver transplant. Some T cells may have come from the graft donor. Both conserved end residues are part of each CDR3. Each record gives: clone size, V gene, D gene, J gene, CDR3 DNA, CDR3 protein. The D gene is left open where the match is weak. Not all rows give a size; the values are once, few, many and, for expanded clones, a class.

>-|TRBV7-6|-|TRBJ2-1
TGTGCCAGCAGCTTAGCGATTGCGGAGAGCTCCTACAATGAGCAGTTCTTC
CASSLAIAESSYNEQFF
>-|TRBV28|-|TRBJ1-2
TGTGCCAGCAGCTTATCAACGGGAACCTATGGCTACACCTTC
CASSLSTGTYGYTF
>once|TRBV7-2|-|TRBJ1-1
TGTGCCAGCAGCCCCGACCGGGGGGCGCCCACTGAAGCTTTCTTT
CASSPDRGAPTEAFF
>-|TRBV18|TRBD1|TRBJ2-2
TGTGCCAGCTCACCATTAAGGGGGCGCACCGGGGAGCTGTTTTTT
CASSPLRGRTGELFF
>-|TRBV30|-|TRBJ2-6
TGTGCCTGGAAACTTCCTGGGGCCAACGTCCTGACTTTC
CAWKLPGANVLTF
>-|TRBV5-1|-|TRBJ2-7
TGCGCCAGCAGCCGTTCCCAGTCCTACGAGCAGTACTTC
CASSRSQSYEQYF
>-|TRBV6-6|-|TRBJ1-1
TGTGCCACCCGGGACACCGGGGACACTGAAGCTTTCTTT
CATRDTGDTEAFF
>once|TRBV15|TRBD2|TRBJ2-1
TGTGCCACCAGCCCAGGACTAGCGGGAGGCGGTGAGCAGTTCTTC
CATSPGLAGGGEQFF
>-|TRBV6-5|-|TRBJ1-1
TGTGCCAGCAAGACCGGGCGGGGGGCGGACACTGAAGCTTTCTTT
CASKTGRGADTEAFF
>-|TRBV5-1|TRBD1|TRBJ1-4
TGCGCCAGCAGCCAGGACAGGGGTCGTGAAAAACTGTTTTTT
CASSQDRGREKLFF
>-|TRBV19|TRBD1|TRBJ2-5
TGTGCCAGTAGTATCCAAACGACAGGGGGCAAAGTACAAGAGACCCAGTACTTC
CASSIQTTGGKVQETQYF
>-|TRBV25-1|TRBD2|TRBJ2-3
TGTGCCAGCAGTGACTGGCGGGAGGGGGGAGATACGCAGTATTTT
CASSDWREGGDTQYF
>-|TRBV4-2|TRBD1|TRBJ2-5
TGTGCCAGCAGCCAAATCGGGACAGGGGAAGAAGAGACCCAGTACTTC
CASSQIGTGEEETQYF
>few|TRBV5-6|TRBD1|TRBJ1-4
TGTGCCAGCAGCTTGACGGGGACAGGGCTTTTAAGTAATGAAAAACTGTTTTTT
CASSLTGTGLLSNEKLFF
>few|TRBV5-4|-|TRBJ2-7
TGTGCCAGCAGCTGGGCAGACGCCTACGAGCAGTACTTC
CASSWADAYEQYF
>-|TRBV6-5|-|TRBJ2-1
TGTGCCAGCAGTTACTTTTACGGGCCCGGTGAGCAGTTCTTC
CASSYFYGPGEQFF
>-|TRBV5-1|TRBD1|TRBJ2-7
TGCGCCAGCAGTGGACAGGACGCTTCCTACGAGCAGTACTTC
CASSGQDASYEQYF
>-|TRBV6-5|-|TRBJ2-1
TGTGCCAGCAGTCAGGATAGCTCCTACAATGAGCAGTTCTTC
CASSQDSSYNEQFF
>-|TRBV29-1|TRBD2|TRBJ2-3
TGCAGCGTTGAAGGTTGGGCGGGAGCAGATACGCAGTATTTT
CSVEGWAGADTQYF
>-|TRBV19|TRBD1|TRBJ1-4
TGTGCCAGTAGTAGACGGACAGGGGGCTCTGAAAAACTGTTTTTT
CASSRRTGGSEKLFF
>-|TRBV12-5|TRBD2|TRBJ2-1
TGTGCTAGTGGTCTCCCACTAGCGGGAGGTCCCTCTGGGTCCTACAATGAGCAGTTCTTC
CASGLPLAGGPSGSYNEQFF
>-|TRBV11-2|-|TRBJ2-4
TGTGCCAGCAGCTTCGGGGCTCGGGACACCGGAAAAAACATTCAGTACTTC
CASSFGARDTGKNIQYF
>-|TRBV7-2|TRBD2|TRBJ2-1
TGTGCCAGCAGCTATGGACAACGGGAGGGTGAGCAGTTCTTC
CASSYGQREGEQFF
>-|TRBV6-1|-|TRBJ2-7
TGTGCCAGCAAGAGGGACGTTCTATCCTACGAGCAGTACTTC
CASKRDVLSYEQYF
>-|TRBV9|-|TRBJ2-2
TGTGCCAGCAGTCCGGGCGTCACTAACACCGGGGAGCTGTTTTTT
CASSPGVTNTGELFF
>-|TRBV7-2|-|TRBJ1-6
TGTGCCAGCAGCTTAGGCCCGGGACTGAATAATTCACCCCTCCACTTT
CASSLGPGLNNSPLHF
>-|TRBV21-1|-|TRBJ2-5
TGTGCCAGCAGCAAAACTCCCGGTGAGACCCAGTACTTC
CASSKTPGETQYF
>-|TRBV6-6|-|TRBJ2-1
TGTGCCAGCACCCTGTTGGGGTACAATGAGCAGTTCTTC
CASTLLGYNEQFF
>-|TRBV28|-|TRBJ2-3
TGTGCCAGCAGTTTACGGTCAGATACGCAGTATTTT
CASSLRSDTQYF
>once|TRBV2|-|TRBJ1-3
TGTGCCAGCAGCCGCCGGACAGGAAACACCATATATTTT
CASSRRTGNTIYF
>once|TRBV7-8|-|TRBJ2-5
TGTGCCAGCCTCCGGTCGGGGGAGACCCAGTACTTC
CASLRSGETQYF
>-|TRBV2|TRBD1|TRBJ1-2
TGTGCCAGCAATCCGTCCGGGACAGGCTATGGCTACACCTTC
CASNPSGTGYGYTF
>-|TRBV7-6|TRBD1|TRBJ2-2
TGTGCCAGCAGCGCTCTCCCTTACAGGGGGCGGACCGGGGAGCTGTTTTTT
CASSALPYRGRTGELFF
>-|TRBV7-2|-|TRBJ1-5
TGTGCCAGCAGCTTAGATAGCAATCAGCCCCAGCATTTT
CASSLDSNQPQHF
>-|TRBV11-1|-|TRBJ2-5
TGTGCCAGCAGCTTAGCTCAGGTCCAGTACTTC
CASSLAQVQYF
>-|TRBV29-1|TRBD2|TRBJ2-1
TGCAGCGTTCGAGGGGCGGGAGGGCTGAATGAGCAGTTCTTC
CSVRGAGGLNEQFF
>-|TRBV27|-|TRBJ2-7
TGTGCCAGCAGTTACGCAGGGCCAGGCGAGCAGTACTTC
CASSYAGPGEQYF
>-|TRBV11-2|-|TRBJ1-1
TGTGCCAGCAGCACACGGAAAACGGGGGACACACACCTGGACACTGAAGCTTTCTTT
CASSTRKTGDTHLDTEAFF
>-|TRBV4-2|TRBD1|TRBJ2-5
TGTGCCAGCAGCCAAGAGGGACAGGGTGGAGAGACCCAGTACTTC
CASSQEGQGGETQYF
>-|TRBV18|-|TRBJ2-5
TGTGCCAGCTCACCGGACACCTCCTGGGCCCAGTACTTC
CASSPDTSWAQYF
>-|TRBV6-1|-|TRBJ2-1
TGTGCCAGCAGGGATAGCGGCCTGACGTATGAGCAGTTCTTC
CASRDSGLTYEQFF
>once|TRBV27|TRBD2|TRBJ2-3
TGTGCCAGCACCGAACGGACTAGCGGCCGCTACGGCACAGATACGCAGTATTTT
CASTERTSGRYGTDTQYF
>-|TRBV27|TRBD2|TRBJ2-1
TGTGCCAGCAGTTTATCGGCTAGCGGTAGGGGTTACAATGAGCAGTTCTTC
CASSLSASGRGYNEQFF
>-|TRBV6-1|-|TRBJ1-2
TGTGCCAGCAGTGAAGGATGGTCGGGGTATGGCTACACCTTC
CASSEGWSGYGYTF
>few|TRBV6-1|-|TRBJ1-2
TGTGCCAGCAGTGTGGACAGCTATGGCTACACCTTC
CASSVDSYGYTF
>few|TRBV14|TRBD1|TRBJ2-7
TGTGCCAGCAGCCAAGGAAGGGACAGGTTATACGAGCAGTACTTC
CASSQGRDRLYEQYF